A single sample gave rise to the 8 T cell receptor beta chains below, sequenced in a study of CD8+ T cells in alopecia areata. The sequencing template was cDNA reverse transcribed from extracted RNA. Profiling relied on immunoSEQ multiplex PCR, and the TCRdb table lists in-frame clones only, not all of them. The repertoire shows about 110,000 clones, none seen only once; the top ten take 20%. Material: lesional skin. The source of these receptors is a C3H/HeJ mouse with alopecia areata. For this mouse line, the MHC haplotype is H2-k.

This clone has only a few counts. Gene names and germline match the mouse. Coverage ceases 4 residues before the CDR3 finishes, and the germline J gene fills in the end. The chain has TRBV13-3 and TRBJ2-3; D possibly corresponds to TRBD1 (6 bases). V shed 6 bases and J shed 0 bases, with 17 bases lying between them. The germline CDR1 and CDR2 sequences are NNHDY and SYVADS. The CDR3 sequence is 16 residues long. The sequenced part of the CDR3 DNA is TGTGCCAGCACCCTCCGGGACAAATCTAGTGCAGAA. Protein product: CASTLRDKSSAE. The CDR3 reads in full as CASTLRDKSSAETLYF.

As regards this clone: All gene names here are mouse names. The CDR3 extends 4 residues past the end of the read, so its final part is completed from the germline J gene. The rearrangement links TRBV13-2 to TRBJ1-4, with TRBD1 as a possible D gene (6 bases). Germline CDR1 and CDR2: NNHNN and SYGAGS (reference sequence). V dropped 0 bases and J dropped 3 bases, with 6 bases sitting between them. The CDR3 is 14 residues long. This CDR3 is CASGDGTANERLFF. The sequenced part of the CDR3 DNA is TGTGCCAGCGGTGATGGGACAGCCAACGAA.

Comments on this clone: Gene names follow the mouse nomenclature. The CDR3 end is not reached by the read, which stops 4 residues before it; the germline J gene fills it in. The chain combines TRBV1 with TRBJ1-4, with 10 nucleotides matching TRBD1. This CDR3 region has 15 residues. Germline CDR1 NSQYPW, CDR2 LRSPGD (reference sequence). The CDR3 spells CTCSERGTGVERLFF. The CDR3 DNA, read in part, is TGCACCTGCAGTGAAAGGGGGACAGGGGTCGAA.

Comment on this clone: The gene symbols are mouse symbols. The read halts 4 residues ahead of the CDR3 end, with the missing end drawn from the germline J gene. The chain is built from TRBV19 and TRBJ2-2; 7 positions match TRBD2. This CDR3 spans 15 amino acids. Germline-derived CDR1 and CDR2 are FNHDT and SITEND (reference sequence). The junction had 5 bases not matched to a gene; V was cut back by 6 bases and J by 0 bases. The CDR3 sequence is CASKTGGSNTGQLYF. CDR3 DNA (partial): TGTGCCAGCAAGACGGGGGGGTCAAACACCGGG.

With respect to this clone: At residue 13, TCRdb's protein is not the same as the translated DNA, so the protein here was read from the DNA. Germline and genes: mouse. Incomplete CDR3 DNA: TGTGCCAGCACCCGACAGGGGGGGAATTCTGGAAATACG. Encoded protein: CASTRQGGNSGNT. The whole CDR3 sequence reads CASTRQGGNSGNTLYF. The chain couples TRBV19 to TRBJ1-3, with 9 nucleotides matching TRBD1. The CDR3 extends 3 residues past the end of the read, so its final part is completed from the germline J gene. The germline V gene has CDR1 FNHDT and CDR2 SITEND (reference sequence). The CDR3 extends over 16 amino acids. Losses at the gene ends were 6 bases for V and 0 bases for J; bases not matched to a gene: 7.

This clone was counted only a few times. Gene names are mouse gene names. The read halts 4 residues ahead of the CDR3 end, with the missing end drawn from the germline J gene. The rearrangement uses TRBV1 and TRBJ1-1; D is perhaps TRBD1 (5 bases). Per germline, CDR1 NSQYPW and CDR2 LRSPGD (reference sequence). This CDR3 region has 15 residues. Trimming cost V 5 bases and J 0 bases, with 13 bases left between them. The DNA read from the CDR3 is TGCACCTGCAGTTTCCGACAGATTGCAAACACA. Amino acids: CTCSFRQIANT. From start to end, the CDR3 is CTCSFRQIANTEVFF.

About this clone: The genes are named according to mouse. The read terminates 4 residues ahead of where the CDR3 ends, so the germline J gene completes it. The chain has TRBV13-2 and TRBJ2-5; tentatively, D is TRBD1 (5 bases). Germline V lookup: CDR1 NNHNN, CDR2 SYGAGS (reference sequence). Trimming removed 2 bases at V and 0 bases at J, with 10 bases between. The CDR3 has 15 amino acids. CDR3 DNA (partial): TGTGCCAGCGGTGAAATCGACAGTAACCAAGAC. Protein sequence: CASGEIDSNQD. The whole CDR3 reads CASGEIDSNQDTQYF.

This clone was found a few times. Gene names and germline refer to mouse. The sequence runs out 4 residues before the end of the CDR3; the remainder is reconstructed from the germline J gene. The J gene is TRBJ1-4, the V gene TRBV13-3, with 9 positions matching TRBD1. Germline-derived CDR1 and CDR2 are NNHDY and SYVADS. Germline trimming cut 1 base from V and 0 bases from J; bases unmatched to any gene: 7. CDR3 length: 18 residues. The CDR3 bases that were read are TGTGCCAGCAGTGATAGGGCGACAGGGGGAATTTCCAACGAA. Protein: CASSDRATGGISNE. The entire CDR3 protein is CASSDRATGGISNERLFF. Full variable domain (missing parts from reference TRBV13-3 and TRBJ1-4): EAAVTQSPRSKVAVTGGKVTLSCHQTNNHDYMYWYRQDTGHGLRLIHYSYVADSTEKGDIPDGYKASRPSQENFSLILELASLSQTAVYFCASSDRATGGISNERLFFGHGTKLSVL.